The 21 T cell receptor beta chains below come from one sample, sequenced in a study of blood T cells in healthy people across ages. With a J-beta primer mix and a sample-barcoded 5' primer, a second PCR ran about 6 to 11 cycles. TCRdb ran MiXCR on the 5' RACE reads and lists one entry per CDR3 protein. The table records around 1,600,000 distinct CDR3 sequences, under 55% of them present only once. The specimen sequenced was blood. All receptors derive from a woman aged 18-35 years in good health.

This chain links TRBV29-1 with TRBJ2-7; D remains unclear. The V and J ends lost 4 bases and 0 bases respectively, with 10 bases between them. The CDR3 runs to 13 residues. CDR1 is SQVTM and CDR2 is ANQGSEA in the germline V gene. The CDR3 protein is CSVAAIDSYEQYF. In DNA, the CDR3 is TGCAGCGTTGCGGCAATCGACTCCTACGAGCAGTACTTC.

This clonotype was seen a few times. The chain links TRBV12-3 or TRBV12-4 to TRBJ1-1; D is possibly TRBD1 (5 bases). Trimming left V 3 bases short and J 3 bases short, with 11 bases between. CDR3 length: 14 residues. CDR3 amino acids: CASSFRVRDTEAFF. Written as DNA, the CDR3 is TGTGCCAGCAGTTTCAGGGTACGGGACACTGAAGCTTTCTTT.

Concerning this clonotype: One end of the junction does not line up with germline, which may come from a read error. The chain employs TRBV12-3 or TRBV12-4 and TRBJ2-7; TRBD2 might be the D (6 bases). The CDR3 has 15 residues. CDR3 coding DNA: TGTGCCAGTAGTTTAGAATCGGGGGTAACTAACGAGCAGTACTTC. Amino acids: CASSLESGVTNEQYF.

This clonotype appeared a few times. The rearrangement uses TRBV18 and TRBJ1-5; possible D gene TRBD1, 5 bases. The CDR3 spans 15 residues. The germline CDR1 and CDR2 sequences are KGHSH and LQKENI. V lost 3 bases to trimming and J lost 0 bases, with 9 bases between them. CDR3 bases: TGTGCCAGCTCACCGGGGGATAATAGCAATCAGCCCCAGCATTTT. This sequence encodes CASSPGDNSNQPQHF.

The rearrangement joins TRBV5-6 to TRBJ2-1, with a possible D match to TRBD2 (6 bases). The CDR3 runs to 14 residues. Germline V CDR1 and CDR2: SGHDT, YYEEEE. Between the trimmed V and J ends, which lost 3 bases and 8 bases, there was a span of 15 bases. Here the CDR3 reads CASSWVTRIDEQFF. The DNA of the CDR3 is TGTGCCAGCAGCTGGGTGACTAGGATCGATGAGCAGTTCTTC.

The chain carries TRBV10-3 and TRBJ2-4; 8 positions agree with TRBD2. TRBJ2-7 matches the DNA end more closely, so the J call is doubtful. The length of the CDR3 is 14 residues. CDR1 and CDR2 from the germline V gene are ENHRY and SYGVKD. The CDR3 DNA follows: TGTGCCACCGATGGAACGGGGGGGCGGAACGAGCAGTACTTC. It encodes CATDGTGGRNEQYF.

V usage is TRBV20-1 and J usage is TRBJ1-1; D gene unclear. The germline V and J ends were trimmed by 1 base and 6 bases, with 18 bases remaining between them. Germline V gives CDR1 DFQATT, CDR2 SNEGSKA (reference sequence). The CDR3 sequence is 15 residues long. The CDR3 reads CSARVQTGPGSEAFF. The CDR3, as DNA: TGCAGTGCTAGAGTTCAGACGGGCCCGGGCTCTGAAGCTTTCTTT.

This sequence joins TRBV29-1 and TRBJ1-3; no definite D call. V lost 2 bases to trimming and J lost 4 bases, with 12 bases between them. CDR3 length equals 14 residues. CDR1 is SQVTM, CDR2 ANQGSEA, per germline. The CDR3 nucleotides are TGCAGCGTTGAATCTGGCCACTCCGGAAACACCATATATTTT. It yields the protein CSVESGHSGNTIYF.

This chain connects TRBV3-1 to TRBJ2-3; no reliable D call. From germline, CDR1 is LGHDT and CDR2 YNNKEL (reference sequence). This CDR3 has 15 residues. The ends were cut back, 0 bases at V and 3 bases at J, with 10 bases in the middle. The CDR3 DNA reads TGTGCCAGCAGCCAAGAGGGCGACTTTACAGATACGCAGTATTTT. Protein: CASSQEGDFTDTQYF.

The J gene is TRBJ2-7, the V gene TRBV4-3; 8 positions agree with TRBD1. The germline V gene has CDR1 LGHNA and CDR2 YSLEER. The CDR3 length is 19 residues. J was trimmed by 2 bases and V by 4 bases; bases with no gene match: 19. CDR3 sequence reads: CASSPVIGTRDRLTYEQYF. The CDR3, as DNA: TGCGCCAGCAGCCCAGTAATCGGTACCCGGGACAGGCTTACCTACGAGCAGTACTTC.

This clonotype showed up many times. V and J are TRBV7-9 and TRBJ1-2, with TRBD1 matching over 8 bases. The CDR3 is 13 amino acids. Germline CDR1 reads SEHNR; CDR2 reads FQNEAQ (reference sequence). The ends lost 6 bases at V and 9 bases at J; junction bases unmatched: 9. The CDR3 region has the DNA TGTGCCAGCAGACAAGGACAGGGTGAACGCTACACCTTC. Protein: CASRQGQGERYTF.

The rearrangement links TRBV6-1 to TRBJ2-4, with 14 bases that match TRBD2. Germline V gene lookup returns CDR1 MNHNS and CDR2 SASEGT. Unmatched junction bases numbered 6, after V lost 4 bases and J lost 1 base. CDR3 length: 18 amino acids. CDR3 coding DNA: TGTGCCAGCAGTGTCGAGACTAGCGGGAGGGGGGCCAAAAACATTCAGTACTTC. Its protein product is CASSVETSGRGAKNIQYF.

V usage is TRBV10-3 and J usage is TRBJ1-5, with D uncertain. V was clipped by 3 bases and J by 0 bases, with 9 bases between them. The germline gives CDR1 ENHRY, CDR2 SYGVKD. The CDR3 consists of 15 residues. For the CDR3, the DNA is TGTGCCATCAGTGATAGAGATTATAGCAATCAGCCCCAGCATTTT. This sequence encodes CAISDRDYSNQPQHF.

This clonotype was observed a handful of times. This chain links TRBV7-3 with TRBJ2-1, with 15 nucleotides matching TRBD2. V lost 6 bases to trimming and J lost 7 bases; unmatched junction nucleotides: 7. Germline CDR1 reads SGHTA; CDR2 reads FQGTGA. CDR3 length equals 16 residues. The CDR3 reads CASRTGTSGRFNEQFF. The CDR3 DNA reads TGTGCCAGCAGGACCGGGACTAGCGGGAGGTTTAATGAGCAGTTCTTC.

The V call is TRBV7-2, the J call TRBJ1-5; TRBD1 agrees at 10 bases. V lost 5 bases, J lost 7 bases, and 5 bases stayed unmatched. This CDR3 spans 14 amino acids. Germline-derived CDR1 and CDR2 are SGHTA and FQGNSA. CDR3 protein: CASSQTGGVQPQHF. The CDR3 region has the DNA TGTGCCAGCAGCCAGACAGGGGGCGTCCAGCCCCAGCATTTT.

This clonotype was seen a handful of times. J is TRBJ2-3 and V is TRBV7-2, with D unresolved. Trimming took 6 bases from V and 4 from J, leaving 8 bases between them. CDR3 length: 12 amino acids. Germline CDR1 reads SGHTA; CDR2 reads FQGNSA. The CDR3 loop reads CASSRMADTQYF. Written as DNA, the CDR3 is TGTGCCAGCAGTCGGATGGCAGATACGCAGTATTTT.

The chain has TRBV20-1 and TRBJ1-1; 8 bases line up with TRBD1. The CDR3 covers 14 residues. J lost 1 base, V lost 7 bases, and 8 bases had no gene match. Per germline, CDR1 DFQATT and CDR2 SNEGSKA (reference sequence). CDR3 nucleotides: TGCAGTGTGGCCAGGGGGCGGAGGAACACTGAAGCTTTCTTT. Its protein product is CSVARGRRNTEAFF.

The V gene is TRBV20-1, the J gene TRBJ1-2; maybe TRBD1 (5 bases). The CDR3 loop spans 13 amino acids. Between the trimmed V and J ends, which lost 3 bases and 8 bases, there was a span of 16 bases. The germline V gene has CDR1 DFQATT and CDR2 SNEGSKA (reference sequence). The CDR3 reads CSARVQELRGYTF. DNA of the CDR3: TGCAGTGCTAGGGTACAGGAATTAAGAGGCTACACCTTC.

This clonotype appeared a few times. The V gene is TRBV27, the J gene TRBJ2-2, with 8 positions matching TRBD1. The V segment lost 2 bases and the J segment 7 bases; nucleotides outside the gene matches: 9. The CDR3 runs 16 residues. Germline CDR1 MNHEY, CDR2 SMNVEV (reference sequence). The CDR3 loop is CASSLIPGTGGGELFF. The DNA for the CDR3 is TGTGCCAGCAGTTTAATCCCCGGGACAGGTGGCGGGGAGCTGTTTTTT.

The J gene is TRBJ2-4, the V gene TRBV6-2 or TRBV6-3; TRBD1 agrees at 11 bases. The junction had 11 bases not matched to a gene; V was cut back by 6 bases and J by 10 bases. The germline V gene encodes CDR1 MNHEY and CDR2 SVGEGT. The CDR3 consists of 15 residues. Written as DNA, the CDR3 is TGTGCCAGCAGAAAAACACCGGGACAGGGGGGTATTCAGTACTTC. Translation: CASRKTPGQGGIQYF.

A note on this clonotype: A much larger clone is a single base away; this may be a read error. The V and J genes are TRBV4-3 and TRBJ2-3; no clear D gene. The CDR3 has 16 residues. CDR1 and CDR2 from the germline V gene are LGHNA and YSLEER. The CDR3 region has the DNA TGCGCCAGCAGCCAAGAGGCCGTGCCGGAAGGAGATACGCGGTATTTT. Translated, it gives CASSQEAVPEGDTRYF.